These T cell receptor beta chains were read from a single sample in a study of control samples from healthy donors and cancer patients. Only in-frame clones appear in the TCRdb table, and some are missing; sequencing was by immunoSEQ multiplex PCR. Of 80,000 or so clones listed, 94% are singletons. The material sequenced was blood. These receptors were collected from a middle-aged woman in good health. Each CDR3 is given with its conserved first and last residue. The D gene is left open where the match is weak. Clone size is shown for a subset of rows, as once, few, many or a class of expanded clone.

abundance: NA; d_gene: NA; v_gene: TRBV4-1; j_gene: TRBJ2-2; CDR3aa: CASSQGWWPGELFF
abundance: few; d_gene: NA; v_gene: TRBV4-3; j_gene: TRBJ2-7; CDR3aa: CASSQALDSYEQYF
abundance: NA; d_gene: TRBD1; v_gene: TRBV27; j_gene: TRBJ1-2; CDR3aa: CASSRDRDSYGYTF
abundance: NA; d_gene: NA; v_gene: TRBV10-2; j_gene: TRBJ1-3; CDR3aa: CASSESYGGGGNTIYF
abundance: NA; d_gene: TRBD1; v_gene: TRBV28; j_gene: TRBJ1-1; CDR3aa: CASKKTGVVGIRTEAFF
abundance: once; d_gene: TRBD1; v_gene: TRBV12-3/TRBV12-4; j_gene: TRBJ1-3; CDR3aa: CASRRHDGTEGLF
abundance: NA; d_gene: TRBD1; v_gene: TRBV2; j_gene: TRBJ1-5; CDR3aa: CASSDRDRAPHSPQHF
abundance: NA; d_gene: NA; v_gene: TRBV25-1; j_gene: TRBJ1-2; CDR3aa: CASRGPGGYTF
abundance: NA; d_gene: NA; v_gene: TRBV5-4; j_gene: TRBJ1-2; CDR3aa: CASSVASNYGYTF
abundance: NA; d_gene: TRBD1; v_gene: TRBV30; j_gene: TRBJ1-2; CDR3aa: CAWTGDRVGYTF
abundance: NA; d_gene: NA; v_gene: TRBV7-9; j_gene: TRBJ1-2; CDR3aa: CASSEQGPYGYTF
abundance: NA; d_gene: NA; v_gene: TRBV15; j_gene: TRBJ2-5; CDR3aa: CATSRTAKETQYF
abundance: once; d_gene: TRBD1; v_gene: TRBV24-1; j_gene: TRBJ2-1; CDR3aa: CATSDQGANEQFF
abundance: NA; d_gene: TRBD1; v_gene: TRBV6-4; j_gene: TRBJ1-1; CDR3aa: CASSAQGDTEAFF
abundance: NA; d_gene: NA; v_gene: TRBV27; j_gene: TRBJ1-4; CDR3aa: CASSLRAAATNEKLFF
abundance: NA; d_gene: NA; v_gene: TRBV2; j_gene: TRBJ1-3; CDR3aa: CASTPQGTIYF
abundance: NA; d_gene: NA; v_gene: TRBV18; j_gene: TRBJ1-1; CDR3aa: CASSPMRGQNTEAFF
abundance: once; d_gene: TRBD1; v_gene: TRBV28; j_gene: TRBJ2-7; CDR3aa: CASSFGTGGYEQYF
abundance: once; d_gene: NA; v_gene: TRBV7-2; j_gene: TRBJ1-6; CDR3aa: CASSSRGARGETPLHF
abundance: medium-sized; d_gene: NA; v_gene: TRBV28; j_gene: TRBJ2-6; CDR3aa: CASSFTNSGANVLTF
abundance: NA; d_gene: NA; v_gene: TRBV15; j_gene: TRBJ2-1; CDR3aa: CATSRDRGVYNEQFF
abundance: NA; d_gene: NA; v_gene: TRBV3-1/TRBV3-2; j_gene: TRBJ2-5; CDR3aa: CASSQDHRPGTQYF
abundance: few; d_gene: TRBD2; v_gene: TRBV3-1/TRBV3-2; j_gene: TRBJ2-2; CDR3aa: CASSQVSAGDPTGELFF
abundance: NA; d_gene: NA; v_gene: TRBV5-6; j_gene: TRBJ2-5; CDR3aa: CASSLLSGGHRETQYF
abundance: NA; d_gene: TRBD2; v_gene: TRBV11-2; j_gene: TRBJ2-5; CDR3aa: CASSSTTSGSVWETQYF
abundance: NA; d_gene: NA; v_gene: TRBV29-1; j_gene: TRBJ1-2; CDR3aa: CSVAGTGNYGYTF
abundance: NA; d_gene: NA; v_gene: TRBV14; j_gene: TRBJ2-7; CDR3aa: CASSQVPLGDPYEQYF
abundance: NA; d_gene: TRBD2; v_gene: TRBV2; j_gene: TRBJ2-7; CDR3aa: CASGRGTSGKVYEQYF
abundance: NA; d_gene: NA; v_gene: TRBV10-2; j_gene: TRBJ1-5; CDR3aa: CASRGHWDQPQHF
abundance: NA; d_gene: NA; v_gene: TRBV18; j_gene: TRBJ2-1; CDR3aa: CASSPVSGGYNEQFF
abundance: NA; d_gene: TRBD1; v_gene: TRBV7-2; j_gene: TRBJ2-7; CDR3aa: CASSPGQINEQYF
abundance: NA; d_gene: TRBD1; v_gene: TRBV19; j_gene: TRBJ1-4; CDR3aa: CASSVTWGQSEKLFF
abundance: NA; d_gene: TRBD1; v_gene: TRBV25-1; j_gene: TRBJ1-2; CDR3aa: CASRGGGQGRYTF
abundance: NA; d_gene: NA; v_gene: TRBV19; j_gene: TRBJ1-5; CDR3aa: CASSIGGNNQPQHF
abundance: NA; d_gene: NA; v_gene: TRBV28; j_gene: TRBJ1-1; CDR3aa: CASSLDGTEAFF
abundance: NA; d_gene: NA; v_gene: TRBV15; j_gene: TRBJ2-3; CDR3aa: CATSRVQIVDTQYF
abundance: NA; d_gene: TRBD2; v_gene: TRBV30; j_gene: TRBJ2-1; CDR3aa: CAWSLLANEQFF
abundance: NA; d_gene: TRBD1; v_gene: TRBV18; j_gene: TRBJ1-1; CDR3aa: CATLLAPFGSQGAEAFF
abundance: NA; d_gene: TRBD1; v_gene: TRBV3-1/TRBV3-2; j_gene: TRBJ1-4; CDR3aa: CASSRTGYEKLFF
abundance: once; d_gene: NA; v_gene: TRBV7-2; j_gene: TRBJ2-5; CDR3aa: CASSREQGGTQYF
abundance: NA; d_gene: NA; v_gene: TRBV7-3; j_gene: TRBJ2-3; CDR3aa: CASSIAGGTQYF
abundance: NA; d_gene: TRBD2; v_gene: TRBV9; j_gene: TRBJ2-1; CDR3aa: CASSPTSGGVPDNEQFF
abundance: NA; d_gene: TRBD1; v_gene: TRBV11-2; j_gene: TRBJ1-6; CDR3aa: CASSPRTGLNSPLHF
abundance: NA; d_gene: TRBD2; v_gene: TRBV27; j_gene: TRBJ2-5; CDR3aa: CASSLSGGAYETQYF
abundance: once; d_gene: NA; v_gene: TRBV6-5; j_gene: TRBJ1-4; CDR3aa: CASREIGEKLFF
abundance: NA; d_gene: NA; v_gene: TRBV12-3/TRBV12-4; j_gene: TRBJ2-2; CDR3aa: CASSLGTGELFF
abundance: NA; d_gene: TRBD1; v_gene: TRBV5-1; j_gene: TRBJ1-2; CDR3aa: CASSLRLGQGAGGYTF
abundance: few; d_gene: TRBD2; v_gene: TRBV19; j_gene: TRBJ2-7; CDR3aa: CASSVLAGGYYEQYF